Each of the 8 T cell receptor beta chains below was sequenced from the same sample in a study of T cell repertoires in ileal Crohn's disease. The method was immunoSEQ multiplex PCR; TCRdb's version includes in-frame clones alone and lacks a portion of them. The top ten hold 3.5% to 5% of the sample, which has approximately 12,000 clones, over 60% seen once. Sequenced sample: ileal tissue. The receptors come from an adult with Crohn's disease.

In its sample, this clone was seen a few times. CDR3 residues: CASSETRASGGETQYF. Written as DNA, the CDR3 is TGTGCCAGCAGCGAGACCCGGGCCAGCGGGGGAGAGACCCAGTACTTC. The rearrangement links TRBV9 to TRBJ2-5, with 8 bases aligning to TRBD2. J was trimmed by 4 bases and V by 3 bases; bases with no gene match: 11. This CDR3 spans 16 amino acids. Germline V CDR1 and CDR2: SGDLS, YYNGEE.

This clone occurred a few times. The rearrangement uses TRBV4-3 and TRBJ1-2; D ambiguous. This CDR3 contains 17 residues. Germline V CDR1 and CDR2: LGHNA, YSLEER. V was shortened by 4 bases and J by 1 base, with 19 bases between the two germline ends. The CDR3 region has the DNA TGCGCCAGCAGCCCTTCAGACCGGTGGGAGGTTAACTATGGCTACACCTTC. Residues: CASSPSDRWEVNYGYTF.

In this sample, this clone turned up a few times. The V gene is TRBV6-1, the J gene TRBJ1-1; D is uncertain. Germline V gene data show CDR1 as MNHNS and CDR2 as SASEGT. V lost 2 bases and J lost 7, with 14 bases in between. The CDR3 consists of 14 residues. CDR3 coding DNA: TGTGCCAGCAGTGAATTGGAGGATGTAGGTGAAGCTTTCTTT. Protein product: CASSELEDVGEAFF.

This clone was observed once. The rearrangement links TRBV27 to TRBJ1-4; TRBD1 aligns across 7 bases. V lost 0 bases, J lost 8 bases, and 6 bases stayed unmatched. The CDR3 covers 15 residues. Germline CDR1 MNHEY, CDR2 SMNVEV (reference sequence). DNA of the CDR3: TGTGCCAGCAGTTTATCGACAGGGTCGGGCGAAAAACTGTTTTTT. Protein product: CASSLSTGSGEKLFF.

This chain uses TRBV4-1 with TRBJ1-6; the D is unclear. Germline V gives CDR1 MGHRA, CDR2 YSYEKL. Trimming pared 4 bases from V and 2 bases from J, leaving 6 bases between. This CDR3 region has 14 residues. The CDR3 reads CASSRPTYNSPLHF. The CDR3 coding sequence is TGCGCCAGCAGCCGGCCGACCTATAATTCACCCCTCCACTTT.

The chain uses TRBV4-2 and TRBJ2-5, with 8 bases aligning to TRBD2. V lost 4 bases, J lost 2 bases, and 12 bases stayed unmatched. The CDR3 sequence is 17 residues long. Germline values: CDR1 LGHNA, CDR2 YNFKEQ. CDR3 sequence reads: CASSPAGQRGTQETQYF. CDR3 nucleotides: TGTGCCAGCAGCCCCGCGGGCCAGCGGGGGACTCAAGAGACCCAGTACTTC.

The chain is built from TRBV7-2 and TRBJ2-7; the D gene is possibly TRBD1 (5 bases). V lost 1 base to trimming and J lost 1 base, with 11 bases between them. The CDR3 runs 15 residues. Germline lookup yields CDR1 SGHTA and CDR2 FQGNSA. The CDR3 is CASSLEAGFSYEQYF. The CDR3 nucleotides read TGTGCCAGCAGCTTAGAGGCAGGGTTTTCCTACGAGCAGTACTTC.

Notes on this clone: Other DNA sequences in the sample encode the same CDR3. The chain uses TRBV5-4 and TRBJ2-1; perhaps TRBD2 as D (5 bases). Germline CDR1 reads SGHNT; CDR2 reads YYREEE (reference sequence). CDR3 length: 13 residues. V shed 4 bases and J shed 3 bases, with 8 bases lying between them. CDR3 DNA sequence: TGTGCCAGCAGCCCAGGAGGCTACAATGAGCAGTTCTTC. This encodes CASSPGGYNEQFF.